A selection of T cell receptor beta chains follows, all from one sample in a study of blood T cell repertoires in COVID-19. The table came from immunoSEQ multiplex PCR; TCRdb's copy has only in-frame clones and leaves some out. The sample lists fewer than 80,000 clones; nearly 90% were seen once. The sample consisted of peripheral blood. All receptors come from a man aged 50-60 years with acute or convalescent COVID-19. CDR3s include the opening cysteine and the closing phenylalanine or tryptophan. D genes are given only for firm matches. Where a row states a size, it is once, few, many or the class of an expanded clone; other rows omit it.

V: TRBV4-1; J: TRBJ2-5; size: NA; D: TRBD2; CDR3: CASSQDLAGVATQYF; DNA: TGCGCCAGCAGCCAAGATTTGGCGGGGGTTGCGACCCAGTACTTC
V: TRBV7-9; J: TRBJ1-2; size: once; D: NA; CDR3: CASSFDKTNYGYTF; DNA: TGTGCCAGCAGCTTTGACAAAACTAACTATGGCTACACCTTC
V: TRBV4-1; J: TRBJ2-7; size: NA; D: NA; CDR3: CASSQFMRNEQYF; DNA: TGCGCCAGCAGCCAGTTTATGCGTAACGAGCAGTACTTC
V: TRBV27; J: TRBJ1-4; size: NA; D: NA; CDR3: CASSPPLRGAGEKLFF; DNA: TGTGCCAGCAGTCCACCCCTCCGGGGAGCGGGTGAAAAACTGTTTTTT
V: TRBV27; J: TRBJ2-4; size: once; D: NA; CDR3: CASSSSFYRGVLTLAKNIQYF; DNA: TGTGCCAGCAGTTCCTCATTTTATCGGGGAGTACTGACTCTAGCCAAAAACATTCAGTACTTC
V: TRBV30; J: TRBJ2-7; size: NA; D: TRBD2; CDR3: CAWSGGLAKPNEQYF; DNA: TGTGCCTGGAGTGGAGGACTAGCCAAACCCAACGAGCAGTACTTC
V: TRBV6-2/TRBV6-3; J: TRBJ1-2; size: NA; D: NA; CDR3: CASSYSFTQGKGYTF; DNA: TGTGCCAGCAGTTACAGTTTTACGCAGGGGAAAGGCTACACCTTC
V: TRBV3-1/TRBV3-2; J: TRBJ2-7; size: NA; D: TRBD2; CDR3: CASSHGLAGEQYF; DNA: TGTGCCAGCAGCCACGGACTAGCGGGCGAGCAGTACTTC
V: TRBV29-1; J: TRBJ2-7; size: NA; D: TRBD1; CDR3: CSTGTGSHEQYF; DNA: TGCAGCACGGGGACAGGGTCCCACGAGCAGTACTTC
V: TRBV5-6; J: TRBJ1-2; size: NA; D: NA; CDR3: CASSLGGGAVYGYTF; DNA: TGTGCCAGCAGCTTGGGTGGGGGGGCCGTCTATGGCTACACCTTC
V: TRBV7-2; J: TRBJ2-1; size: NA; D: TRBD2; CDR3: CASSFYGTSGTNEQFF; DNA: TGTGCCAGCAGCTTTTATGGGACTAGCGGGACCAATGAGCAGTTCTTC
V: TRBV27; J: TRBJ1-2; size: NA; D: TRBD1; CDR3: CASSADRGRYGYTF; DNA: TGTGCCAGCAGTGCCGACAGGGGGCGTTATGGCTACACCTTC
V: TRBV24-1; J: TRBJ1-2; size: NA; D: TRBD1; CDR3: CAPSPSGGASGYTF; DNA: TGTGCCCCCTCCCCCTCAGGGGGCGCTTCGGGCTACACCTTC
V: TRBV5-5; J: TRBJ2-1; size: NA; D: NA; CDR3: CASSLQGNEQFF; DNA: TGTGCCAGCAGCTTGCAGGGCAATGAGCAGTTCTTC
V: TRBV5-8; J: TRBJ2-3; size: NA; D: TRBD2; CDR3: CASSGTSGTDTQYF; DNA: TGTGCCAGCAGCGGGACTAGCGGCACAGATACGCAGTATTTT
V: TRBV6-6; J: TRBJ2-7; size: NA; D: TRBD2; CDR3: CASRGTMGYEQYF; DNA: TGTGCCAGCAGGGGGACTATGGGGTACGAGCAGTACTTC
V: TRBV5-1; J: TRBJ1-2; size: NA; D: TRBD1; CDR3: CASSLGGQSEYGYTF; DNA: TGCGCCAGCAGCTTGGGGGGACAGAGCGAGTATGGCTACACCTTC
V: TRBV12-3/TRBV12-4; J: TRBJ1-4; size: NA; D: NA; CDR3: CASSNSPEKLFF; DNA: TGTGCCAGCAGTAACAGCCCCGAAAAACTGTTTTTT
V: TRBV5-5; J: TRBJ2-5; size: NA; D: TRBD1; CDR3: CASSLEGGRETQYF; DNA: TGTGCCAGCAGCTTGGAAGGGGGCCGAGAGACCCAGTACTTC
V: TRBV9; J: TRBJ2-1; size: NA; D: TRBD2; CDR3: CASRRDGGSSEQFF; DNA: TGTGCCAGCCGCCGCGATGGCGGGAGTAGTGAGCAGTTCTTC
V: TRBV10-3; J: TRBJ2-2; size: NA; D: TRBD1; CDR3: CAISESRTGAGELFF; DNA: TGTGCCATCAGTGAGTCTAGGACAGGGGCCGGGGAGCTGTTTTTT
V: TRBV6-6; J: TRBJ1-1; size: few; D: TRBD1; CDR3: CASRGTGVLANTEAFF; DNA: TGTGCCAGCAGAGGGACAGGGGTATTGGCGAACACTGAAGCTTTCTTT
V: TRBV6-6; J: TRBJ1-3; size: NA; D: NA; CDR3: CASRQGPGNTIYF; DNA: TGTGCCAGCAGACAGGGACCTGGAAACACCATATATTTT
V: TRBV24-1; J: TRBJ1-2; size: NA; D: TRBD1; CDR3: CATYSRDSPQDGYTF; DNA: TGTGCCACCTATTCCCGGGACAGTCCCCAAGATGGCTACACCTTC
V: TRBV19; J: TRBJ2-2; size: NA; D: TRBD1; CDR3: CASRRGTGGTGELFF; DNA: TGTGCCAGTAGGAGGGGGACAGGGGGCACCGGGGAGCTGTTTTTT
V: TRBV7-2; J: TRBJ1-5; size: NA; D: TRBD1; CDR3: CASSLAQVTGDQPQHF; DNA: TGTGCCAGCAGCTTAGCGCAGGTGACAGGGGATCAGCCCCAGCATTTT
V: TRBV24-1; J: TRBJ2-7; size: NA; D: NA; CDR3: CATQTDRLSSYEQYF; DNA: TGTGCCACCCAAACAGACAGGCTCAGCTCCTACGAGCAGTACTTC
V: TRBV5-1; J: TRBJ2-3; size: NA; D: NA; CDR3: CASSYGQGVGRDTQYF; DNA: TGCGCCAGCAGCTACGGACAGGGTGTCGGGAGGGATACGCAGTATTTT
V: TRBV12-3/TRBV12-4; J: TRBJ1-2; size: NA; D: NA; CDR3: CASSLGEYGYTF; DNA: TGTGCCAGCAGTTTAGGGGAGTATGGCTACACCTTC
V: TRBV18; J: TRBJ1-5; size: NA; D: NA; CDR3: CASSFGSDQPQHF; DNA: NA
V: TRBV19; J: TRBJ2-2; size: NA; D: TRBD2; CDR3: CASKRTTWLAGGLTGELFF; DNA: TGTGCCAGTAAGAGGACTACCTGGCTAGCGGGAGGCCTCACCGGGGAGCTGTTTTTT
V: TRBV7-2; J: TRBJ1-2; size: NA; D: NA; CDR3: CASSLDLRSGGYTF; DNA: TGTGCCAGCAGCTTAGACCTACGTTCGGGTGGCTACACCTTC
V: TRBV11-3; J: TRBJ1-4; size: few; D: TRBD1; CDR3: CASSPEQGRLFF; DNA: TGTGCCAGCAGCCCAGAACAGGGGAGGCTGTTTTTT
V: TRBV21-1; J: TRBJ1-4; size: NA; D: NA; CDR3: CASSKRRATNEKLFF; DNA: TGTGCCAGCAGCAAACGGCGGGCAACTAATGAAAAACTGTTTTTT
V: TRBV9; J: TRBJ1-1; size: NA; D: TRBD1; CDR3: CASSPDYRGMNTEAFF; DNA: TGTGCCAGCAGCCCAGACTACAGGGGAATGAACACTGAAGCTTTCTTT
V: TRBV19; J: TRBJ1-5; size: once; D: TRBD1; CDR3: CASSIVLKGRQGGNQPQHF; DNA: TGTGCCAGTAGTATAGTACTCAAGGGAAGACAGGGAGGTAATCAGCCCCAGCATTTT
V: TRBV27; J: TRBJ2-3; size: once; D: TRBD1; CDR3: CASRRQGVTDTQYF; DNA: TGTGCCAGCAGAAGACAGGGGGTAACAGATACGCAGTATTTT
V: TRBV5-6; J: TRBJ1-2; size: NA; D: NA; CDR3: CASSQRPAGYTF; DNA: TGTGCCAGCAGCCAAAGACCAGCGGGCTACACCTTC
V: TRBV12-3/TRBV12-4; J: TRBJ2-3; size: NA; D: NA; CDR3: CASSPGTDTQYF; DNA: TGTGCCAGCAGCCCAGGGACAGATACGCAGTATTTT
V: TRBV30; J: TRBJ2-1; size: NA; D: NA; CDR3: CAWTGGNEQFF; DNA: TGTGCCTGGACAGGGGGGAATGAGCAGTTCTTC
V: TRBV6-2/TRBV6-3; J: TRBJ2-7; size: NA; D: NA; CDR3: CASSYPRGYEQYF; DNA: TGTGCCAGCAGTTACCCCAGGGGTTACGAGCAGTACTTC